One and the same sample provided the 17 T cell receptor beta chains below, sequenced in a study of neoadjuvant anti-PD-1 for oral cavity cancer. This sample's time point: after neoadjuvant nivolumab, at surgical resection. TCRdb keeps only in-frame clones here, not all; method: immunoSEQ multiplex PCR. The sample has about 8,000 clones; approximately 70% are singletons. Sequences were derived from PBMCs, sampled after nivolumab (anti-PD-1) treatment. The receptor source for this set is a person aged 35-79 years with oral cavity squamous cell carcinoma.

The CDR3 DNA reads TGTGCCTGGAGCATGGGACAGGATAATTCACCCCTCCACTTT. Translated, it gives CAWSMGQDNSPLHF. J is TRBJ1-6 and V is TRBV30; 8 nucleotides align to TRBD1. Per the germline V gene, CDR1 is GTSNPN and CDR2 is SVGIG (reference sequence). The CDR3 extends over 14 amino acids. After removal of 3 bases from V and 5 bases from J, the junction contained 3 bases not matched to a gene.

V gene TRBV12-5 combines with J gene TRBJ1-1; no definite D call. V lost 1 base, J lost 5 bases, and 8 bases lay in between. The CDR3 runs to 13 residues. The germline CDR1 and CDR2 sequences are LGHNT and FRNRAP. The CDR3 protein is CASGLDGGTEAFF. The CDR3, as DNA: TGTGCTAGTGGTTTGGACGGTGGGACTGAAGCTTTCTTT.

The V gene is TRBV9, the J gene TRBJ2-1; 8 bases agree with TRBD1. Trimming at V came to 4 bases and at J to 3 bases, leaving 6 bases not matched to a gene. CDR3 length equals 15 residues. Germline V lookup: CDR1 SGDLS, CDR2 YYNGEE. In nucleotides, the CDR3 is TGTGCCAGCAGCCCAGGACAGGGCCACTACAATGAGCAGTTCTTC. It is translated as CASSPGQGHYNEQFF.

The chain has TRBV12-5 and TRBJ2-5; no reliable D call. Germline loops: CDR1 LGHNT, CDR2 FRNRAP. The CDR3 consists of 14 residues. V was trimmed by 1 base and J by 2 bases, leaving 8 bases between them. The CDR3 loop is CASGLDTFQETQYF. The DNA for the CDR3 is TGTGCTAGTGGTTTGGATACGTTTCAAGAGACCCAGTACTTC.

In its sample, this clone was seen once. The rearrangement uses TRBV11-2 and TRBJ2-3; D is possibly TRBD1 (6 bases). V was pared by 4 bases and J by 2 bases, with 13 bases between. This CDR3 has 15 residues. CDR1 is SGHAT and CDR2 is FQNNGV in the germline V gene. DNA for the CDR3: TGTGCCAGCAGCTCCCAGGGGTTTCTCACAGATACGCAGTATTTT. Its protein product is CASSSQGFLTDTQYF.

This clone was seen more than once but under ten times. The chain recombines TRBV9 with TRBJ2-3; the D gene is possibly TRBD1 (7 bases). Germline values: CDR1 SGDLS, CDR2 YYNGEE. V was cut by 4 bases and J by 0 bases, with 12 bases left in between. This CDR3 has 15 residues. CDR3 protein: CASSPRGDSTDTQYF. CDR3 in DNA: TGTGCCAGCAGCCCCAGGGGGGATAGCACAGATACGCAGTATTTT.

This clone was detected only a few times. The V gene is TRBV2, the J gene TRBJ1-1, with 9 bases fitting TRBD1. J gave up 6 bases and V 6 bases, and 8 bases lay outside the gene matches. The germline V gene has CDR1 SNHLY and CDR2 FYNNEI. This CDR3 has 14 amino acids. The CDR3 sequence: CASSVGTGRSEAFF. The CDR3 DNA reads as TGTGCCAGCAGCGTGGGGACAGGGCGATCTGAAGCTTTCTTT.

This chain joins TRBV5-6 and TRBJ2-3, with 8 bases identical to TRBD2. Trimming took 4 bases from V and 1 from J; bases not matched to a gene: 14. Germline V gene lookup returns CDR1 SGHDT and CDR2 YYEEEE. The CDR3 covers 18 residues. The CDR3: CASSQYPGLVMGTDTQYF. DNA of the CDR3: TGTGCCAGCAGCCAATACCCGGGACTAGTCATGGGCACAGATACGCAGTATTTT. Full variable domain (missing parts from reference TRBV5-6 and TRBJ2-3): DAGVTQSPTHLIKTRGQQVTLRCSPKSGHDTVSWYQQALGQGPQFIFQYYEEEERQRGNFPDRFSGHQFPNYSSELNVNALLLGDSALYLCASSQYPGLVMGTDTQYFGPGTRLTVL.

V gene TRBV7-2 combines with J gene TRBJ2-7; the D is unclear. Germline assignment: CDR1 SGHTA and CDR2 FQGNSA. CDR3 length equals 18 residues. V lost 5 bases, J lost 3 bases, and 26 bases lay in between. The CDR3 here is CASSPVAQALLLNYEQYF. CDR3 DNA sequence: TGTGCCAGCAGCCCCGTCGCTCAGGCCCTACTTCTTAACTACGAGCAGTACTTC.

The chain carries TRBV5-8 and TRBJ1-6, with a weak D call TRBD1 (6 bases). Germline V gene sequence: CDR1 SGHTS, CDR2 YDEGEE. The V end was cut by 7 bases, the J end by 1 base, with 12 bases between. The CDR3 extends over 15 amino acids. This CDR3 is CASQQGLSYNSPLHF. The CDR3 DNA sequence: TGTGCCAGCCAACAGGGCCTTTCCTATAATTCACCCCTCCACTTT. The variable domain in full, with the rest retrieved from reference TRBV5-8 and TRBJ1-6, is EAGVTQSPTHLIKTRGQQATLRCSPISGHTSVYWYQQALGLGLQFLLWYDEGEERNRGNFPPRFSGRQFPNYSSELNVNALELEDSALYLCASQQGLSYNSPLHFGNGTRLTVT.

The chain recombines TRBV9 with TRBJ2-2, with a possible D match to TRBD2 (5 bases). Trimming cost V 2 bases and J 7 bases, with 15 bases left between them. CDR1 is SGDLS and CDR2 is YYNGEE in the germline V gene. CDR3 length: 15 residues. CDR3 residues: CASSVSGGYGGELFF. Here the CDR3 DNA reads TGTGCCAGCAGCGTTTCTGGAGGTTACGGCGGGGAGCTGTTTTTT.

The chain couples TRBV7-2 to TRBJ2-7; TRBD1 is a possible D gene (6 bases). CDR1 is SGHTA and CDR2 is FQGNSA in the germline V gene. V was trimmed by 0 bases and J by 3 bases, leaving 15 bases between them. This CDR3 is built from 16 residues. The CDR3 sequence is CASSLASGGIYYEQYF. DNA of the CDR3: TGTGCCAGCAGCTTAGCGTCTGGGGGCATCTACTACGAGCAGTACTTC.

The CDR3 spells CASSLDMGDTQYF. DNA of the CDR3: TGTGCCAGCAGCTTAGATATGGGTGATACGCAGTATTTT. The chain carries TRBV11-2 and TRBJ2-3, with D hard to call. The CDR3 is 13 amino acids. Germline V CDR1 and CDR2: SGHAT, FQNNGV. Trimming stripped 0 bases from V and 6 bases from J, with 7 bases between.

The chain is built from TRBV10-3 and TRBJ1-2, with 9 bases fitting TRBD1. V shed 5 bases and J 4 bases; nucleotides not matched to a gene: 2. Germline CDR1 ENHRY, CDR2 SYGVKD. The CDR3 has 13 residues. CDR3 protein: CAISSTGGYGYTF. The DNA for the CDR3 is TGTGCCATCAGTTCGACAGGGGGCTATGGCTACACCTTC.

The chain carries TRBV29-1 and TRBJ2-7, with D tentatively TRBD2 (6 bases). V lost 5 bases and J lost 3, with 17 bases in between. This CDR3 region has 14 residues. Germline loops: CDR1 SQVTM, CDR2 ANQGSEA. This chain's CDR3 is CSVRDRLGFYEQYF. The CDR3 DNA sequence: TGCAGCGTTCGGGACCGACTAGGCTTCTACGAGCAGTACTTC.

This clone was counted only a few times. V usage is TRBV4-2 and J usage is TRBJ2-3; D not resolved. Trimming removed 0 bases at V and 0 bases at J, with 13 bases between. The CDR3 runs 17 residues. The germline CDR1 and CDR2 sequences are LGHNA and YNFKEQ. CDR3: CASSQDLPPRSTDTQYF. The CDR3 DNA sequence: TGTGCCAGCAGCCAAGATCTCCCCCCGCGGAGCACAGATACGCAGTATTTT.

This clone showed up just a few times. The rearrangement links TRBV5-1 to TRBJ2-7; possibly TRBD1 or TRBD2 for D (5 bases each). CDR3 length equals 14 residues. The germline V gene encodes CDR1 SGHRS and CDR2 YFSETQ. With 0 bases removed from V and 0 bases from J, the gap between germline ends came to 7 bases. The CDR3 DNA sequence: TGCGCCAGCAGCTTGGCAGGGACCTCCTACGAGCAGTACTTC. It yields the protein CASSLAGTSYEQYF.